This passage covers 31 T cell receptor beta chains from one sample sequenced in a study of somatic mutations in cytotoxic T cells in rheumatoid arthritis. TCRdb's table, derived via immunoSEQ multiplex PCR, lists solely in-frame clones and lacks some. The repertoire holds about 10,000 clones, with 85% as singletons. Input material: CD8+ T cells sorted from blood. The source of these receptors is an adult with rheumatoid arthritis.

The V call is TRBV5-1, the J call TRBJ2-2; 7 bases match TRBD2. CDR3 length: 16 residues. The trim removed 3 bases at V and 2 bases at J, leaving 7 bases unmatched. The germline V gene has CDR1 SGHRS and CDR2 YFSETQ. The CDR3 DNA sequence: TGCGCCAGCAGCTCCCGGACTAGTGGAAACACCGGGGAGCTGTTTTTT. Protein sequence: CASSSRTSGNTGELFF. Variable domain in full (rest from reference TRBV5-1 and TRBJ2-2): KAGVTQTPRYLIKTRGQQVTLSCSPISGHRSVSWYQQTPGQGLQFLFEYFSETQRNKGNFPGRFSGRQFSNSRSEMNVSTLELGDSALYLCASSSRTSGNTGELFFGEGSRLTVL.

The chain carries TRBV29-1 and TRBJ2-7; no clear D gene. Germline assignment: CDR1 SQVTM and CDR2 ANQGSEA. CDR3 size: 12 residues. V shed 1 base and J shed 2 bases, with 6 bases lying between them. CDR3 region: CSVEVGTYEQYF. The CDR3 DNA is TGCAGCGTTGAAGTAGGGACCTACGAGCAGTACTTC.

This clone has just a few counts. The rearrangement joins TRBV18 to TRBJ1-2; no reliable D call. V gave up 6 bases and J gave up 6 bases, with 14 bases separating them. This CDR3 contains 13 residues. Germline CDR1 and CDR2: KGHSH and LQKENI. CDR3 residues: CASSPERLNGYTF. DNA of the CDR3: TGTGCCAGCTCCCCTGAGCGTTTGAATGGCTACACCTTC.

This sequence joins TRBV14 and TRBJ2-5, with 9 positions matching TRBD2. Losses at the gene ends were 1 base for V and 3 bases for J; bases not matched to a gene: 12. There are 18 residues in the CDR3. Germline V gene sequence: CDR1 SGHDN, CDR2 FVKESK. CDR3 residues: CASSQGSGGPLYEETQYF. The CDR3, as DNA: TGTGCCAGCAGCCAAGGAAGCGGGGGGCCCCTATACGAAGAGACCCAGTACTTC.

This clone was observed a few times. This chain links TRBV4-2 with TRBJ1-1; D not certain. The CDR3 is 12 amino acids. The germline CDR1 and CDR2 sequences are LGHNA and YNFKEQ. Trimming pared 2 bases from V and 3 bases from J, leaving 4 bases between. The CDR3 spells CASSQRDTEAFF. The CDR3 nucleotides read TGTGCCAGCAGCCAACGGGACACTGAAGCTTTCTTT.

The rearrangement links TRBV4-2 to TRBJ2-7; D is perhaps TRBD2 (6 bases). The CDR3 consists of 14 residues. The V end was cut by 3 bases, the J end by 2 bases, with 11 bases between. CDR1 and CDR2 from the germline V gene are LGHNA and YNFKEQ. CDR3 in amino acids: CASSQTSTTYEQYF. In DNA form, the CDR3 reads TGTGCCAGCAGCCAGACTAGTACGACCTACGAGCAGTACTTC.

The chain has TRBV9 and TRBJ2-1, with 11 bases lining up with TRBD2. The CDR3 extends over 15 amino acids. Germline-derived CDR1 and CDR2 are SGDLS and YYNGEE. After removal of 4 bases from V and 4 bases from J, the junction contained 4 bases not matched to a gene. In nucleotides, the CDR3 is TGTGCCAGCAGCCACACTAGCGGGGGTTACAATGAGCAGTTCTTC. Translating gives CASSHTSGGYNEQFF.

This clone showed up just a few times. The gene calls are TRBV19 and TRBJ2-3, with 7 positions matching TRBD2. The CDR3 loop spans 18 amino acids. With V trimmed by 1 base and J by 3 bases, 13 bases remained unmatched. Germline assignment: CDR1 LNHDA and CDR2 SQIVND (reference sequence). Here the CDR3 reads CASSIGKGRGSMTDTQYF. CDR3 DNA: TGTGCCAGTAGTATAGGAAAGGGGCGCGGGAGTATGACAGATACGCAGTATTTT.

Points on this clone: The germline gene is not matched at one end of the junction; a read error may be the cause. The J gene is TRBJ2-1, the V gene TRBV11-2; 7 bases map to TRBD1. CDR3 length: 12 amino acids. The germline V gene has CDR1 SGHAT and CDR2 FQNNGV. The DNA for the CDR3 is TGTGCCAGCAGCCTAGACAGGGTGGAGCAGTTCTTC. Encoded protein: CASSLDRVEQFF.

The rearrangement links TRBV7-8 to TRBJ2-7, with a possible D match to TRBD2 (7 bases). V was clipped by 5 bases and J by 5 bases, with 19 bases between them. The CDR3 loop spans 15 amino acids. CDR1 is SGHVS and CDR2 is FQNEAQ in the germline V gene. The CDR3 region has the DNA TGTGCCAGCAGCGATCCCCCGGGGGGCGGGGACGAGCAGTACTTC. It is translated as CASSDPPGGGDEQYF.

The gene calls are TRBV15 and TRBJ2-5; 8 bases map to TRBD2. Germline CDR1 reads LNHNV; CDR2 reads YYDKDF (reference sequence). J gave up 4 bases and V 2 bases, and 6 bases lay outside the gene matches. This CDR3 spans 15 amino acids. The DNA for the CDR3 is TGTGCCACCAGCAGACGAGCGGGGGAATCAGAGACCCAGTACTTC. It translates to CATSRRAGESETQYF.

This clone has a handful of counts. J is TRBJ2-7 and V is TRBV4-1; D remains ambiguous. With 1 base removed from V and 3 bases from J, the gap between germline ends came to 13 bases. The CDR3 extends over 15 amino acids. Germline CDR1 MGHRA, CDR2 YSYEKL. The CDR3, as DNA: TGCGCCAGCAGCCAAGGCTTCGGCCGCTTCTACGAGCAGTACTTC. Amino acid sequence: CASSQGFGRFYEQYF.

V gene TRBV9 combines with J gene TRBJ1-4, with D hard to call. Germline V gene lookup returns CDR1 SGDLS and CDR2 YYNGEE. V lost 4 bases, J lost 2 bases, and 9 bases lay in between. This CDR3 region has 14 residues. The CDR3 coding sequence is TGTGCCAGCAGCTCGGACGGTACTAATGAAAAACTGTTTTTT. Its translation: CASSSDGTNEKLFF.

V gene TRBV5-6 combines with J gene TRBJ2-1; D is unclear. There are 12 residues in the CDR3. The V gene's germline CDR1 is SGHDT and CDR2 YYEEEE. Trimming removed 0 bases at V and 7 bases at J, with 5 bases between. The CDR3 nucleotides read TGTGCCAGCAGCTTGGCGGTTAATGAGCAGTTCTTC. This translates into CASSLAVNEQFF.

The chain uses TRBV27 and TRBJ2-7; TRBD1 aligns across 7 bases. CDR1 and CDR2 (germline): MNHEY, SMNVEV (reference sequence). The J segment lost 4 bases and the V segment lost 4 bases, leaving 10 bases of the junction unmatched. The CDR3 has 15 residues. CDR3 nucleotides: TGTGCCAGCAGTTACGGTAAAGGGGGCGGTTACGAGCAGTACTTC. Translation: CASSYGKGGGYEQYF.

J is TRBJ1-6 and V is TRBV12-5; D is possibly TRBD1 (6 bases). The V gene's germline CDR1 is LGHNT and CDR2 FRNRAP. There are 14 residues in the CDR3. Trimming stripped 6 bases from V and 3 bases from J, with 9 bases between. The CDR3 sequence is CASGPDSYNSPLHF. The CDR3 DNA is TGTGCTAGTGGACCGGACAGCTATAATTCACCCCTCCACTTT.

The CDR3, as DNA: TGTGCCAGCTCTCCCGTGCCGGGCGCCAGCTCCTACGAGCAGTACTTC. It codes for CASSPVPGASSYEQYF. This rearrangement joins TRBV18 to TRBJ2-7, with D uncertain. CDR3 size: 16 residues. Germline V gene lookup returns CDR1 KGHSH and CDR2 LQKENI. Trimming took off 6 bases at V and 0 bases at J, with 18 bases between the two ends.

This sequence joins TRBV19 and TRBJ2-3, with 13 bases matching TRBD2. CDR1 is LNHDA and CDR2 is SQIVND in the germline V gene (reference sequence). CDR3 length: 16 residues. Trimming removed 4 bases from V and 4 bases from J; junction bases left unmatched: 5. For the CDR3, the DNA is TGTGCCAGTAGTAGGTCGGGGACTAGCGGGGCAGATACGCAGTATTTT. This sequence encodes CASSRSGTSGADTQYF.

This sequence joins TRBV27 and TRBJ2-4, with D possibly matching TRBD1 (5 bases). Between the trimmed V and J ends, which lost 8 bases and 8 bases, there was a span of 16 bases. The length of the CDR3 is 13 residues. Germline V gene lookup returns CDR1 MNHEY and CDR2 SMNVEV (reference sequence). This CDR3 reads CASGAFWNDIQYF. CDR3 bases: TGTGCCAGCGGGGCCTTCTGGAATGACATTCAGTACTTC.

The chain links TRBV28 to TRBJ2-5; 7 nucleotides agree with TRBD2. V lost 0 bases to trimming and J lost 4 bases; unmatched junction nucleotides: 8. This CDR3 region has 16 residues. Germline V gene data show CDR1 as MDHEN and CDR2 as SYDVKM. The CDR3 sequence: CASSLWGSGEGETQYF. CDR3 in DNA: TGTGCCAGCAGTTTATGGGGATCGGGGGAGGGAGAGACCCAGTACTTC. Complete variable domain (other parts from reference TRBV28 and TRBJ2-5): DVKVTQSSRYLVKRTGEKVFLECVQDMDHENMFWYRQDPGLGLRLIYFSYDVKMKEKGDIPEGYSVSREKKERFSLILESASTNQTSMYLCASSLWGSGEGETQYFGPGTRLLVL.

V is TRBV28 and J is TRBJ1-2; possible D gene TRBD1, 5 bases. The CDR3 sequence is 13 residues long. Per the germline V gene, CDR1 is MDHEN and CDR2 is SYDVKM. V lost 9 bases to trimming and J lost 12 bases, with 23 bases between them. Here the CDR3 reads CASRRDDLSSHTF. DNA of the CDR3: TGTGCCAGTCGCCGGGACGATCTATCTAGCCACACCTTC.

The J gene is TRBJ2-3, the V gene TRBV2; D is unclear. This CDR3 comprises 10 residues. V lost 9 bases and J 7 bases, leaving 8 bases between the germline ends. Germline V gene sequence: CDR1 SNHLY, CDR2 FYNNEI. CDR3 sequence reads: CASAENTQYF. In DNA, the CDR3 is TGTGCCAGTGCAGAGAATACGCAGTATTTT.

This sequence joins TRBV28 and TRBJ1-1; 10 bases line up with TRBD1. The ends lost 6 bases at V and 6 bases at J; junction bases unmatched: 10. Germline CDR1 and CDR2: MDHEN and SYDVKM. The CDR3 covers 15 residues. The chain's CDR3 is CASSHRTGGFAEAFF. The CDR3 region has the DNA TGTGCCAGCAGCCACAGGACAGGGGGATTCGCTGAAGCTTTCTTT.

The genes are TRBV7-2 and TRBJ1-1; 9 bases agree with TRBD1. The CDR3 sequence is 15 residues long. V was clipped by 2 bases and J by 5 bases; unmatched bases: 6. The V gene's germline CDR1 is SGHTA and CDR2 FQGNSA. The CDR3 reads CASSLSTGGWTEAFF. In nucleotides, the CDR3 is TGTGCCAGCAGCTTATCGACAGGGGGTTGGACTGAAGCTTTCTTT. Full variable domain (outside the CDR3, taken from reference TRBV7-2 and TRBJ1-1): GAGVSQSPSNKVTEKGKDVELRCDPISGHTALYWYRQSLGQGLEFLIYFQGNSAPDKSGLPSDRFSAERTGGSVSTLTIQRTQQEDSAVYLCASSLSTGGWTEAFFGQGTRLTVV.

This chain links TRBV9 with TRBJ1-2, with 9 positions matching TRBD1. The CDR3 is 16 residues long. V shed 3 bases and J 4 bases; nucleotides not matched to a gene: 10. CDR1 SGDLS and CDR2 YYNGEE come from the germline V gene. The CDR3 protein is CASSGDRVGQGYGYTF. DNA of the CDR3: TGTGCCAGCAGCGGCGACCGGGTGGGACAGGGCTATGGCTACACCTTC.

This chain joins TRBV7-8 and TRBJ1-5, with D maybe TRBD1 (5 bases). V was pared by 3 bases and J by 6 bases, with 9 bases between. The germline V gene has CDR1 SGHVS and CDR2 FQNEAQ. This CDR3 region has 13 residues. DNA of the CDR3: TGTGCCAGCAGCTTGGCCGGGGGTCAGCCCCAGCATTTT. It specifies CASSLAGGQPQHF.

This clone was counted once. This chain joins TRBV5-1 and TRBJ1-2; 9 positions agree with TRBD1. Per the germline V gene, CDR1 is SGHRS and CDR2 is YFSETQ. Trimming at V came to 1 base and at J to 8 bases, leaving 3 bases not matched to a gene. The CDR3 runs to 13 residues. CDR3 in amino acids: CASSLTGGVGYTF. CDR3 coding DNA: TGCGCCAGCAGCTTGACAGGGGGCGTAGGCTACACCTTC.

V and J are TRBV11-2 and TRBJ1-2; 8 bases align to TRBD1. The germline V gene has CDR1 SGHAT and CDR2 FQNNGV. Trimming cost V 1 base and J 13 bases; bases outside gene matches: 17. The CDR3 spans 16 residues. Written as DNA, the CDR3 is TGTGCCAGCAGCTTAGTCTCACCTCGGGCAGGGGGCTATCTCACCTTC. Protein product: CASSLVSPRAGGYLTF.

V usage is TRBV6-5 and J usage is TRBJ2-5; 11 bases fit TRBD2. J was trimmed by 10 bases and V by 4 bases; bases with no gene match: 5. The CDR3 is 13 amino acids. CDR1 and CDR2 (germline): MNHEY, SVGAGI. The CDR3 spells CASSLLAGADQYF. CDR3 in DNA: TGTGCCAGCAGTTTACTAGCGGGAGCCGACCAGTACTTC.

The chain combines TRBV9 with TRBJ1-2; D call uncertain. V was pared by 0 bases and J by 3 bases, with 6 bases between. There are 13 residues in the CDR3. Germline V gene data show CDR1 as SGDLS and CDR2 as YYNGEE. CDR3 in amino acids: CASSVGVDYGYTF. CDR3 coding DNA: TGTGCCAGCAGCGTAGGGGTAGACTATGGCTACACCTTC.

This chain joins TRBV28 and TRBJ1-4, with D perhaps matching TRBD1 (5 bases). The CDR3 length is 14 residues. Germline loops: CDR1 MDHEN, CDR2 SYDVKM. V was clipped by 5 bases and J by 5 bases, with 12 bases between them. CDR3 loop: CASSRTLGNEKLFF. In DNA, the CDR3 is TGTGCCAGCAGTCGGACATTAGGCAATGAAAAACTGTTTTTT.